This T cell receptor beta chain is drawn from a study of T cell changes during pregnancy in multiple sclerosis. Some clones are missing from TCRdb's copy, which holds only in-frame ones; the method was immunoSEQ multiplex PCR. The repertoire holds roughly 120,000 clones, over 85% seen once, with around 6% in the top ten. The CDR3 is 15 amino acids. The germline CDR1 and CDR2 sequences are ENHRY and SYGVKD. V was trimmed by 7 bases and J by 1 base, leaving 16 bases between them. The TCR was taken from a female donor with multiple sclerosis, enrolled in a pregnancy study. The chain employs TRBV10-3 and TRBJ2-5; D possibly corresponds to TRBD2 (7 bases). The sample consisted of peripheral blood, taken before pregnancy. The CDR3 DNA sequence: TGTGCCATCAACCGGGGGGAAGGGGGCCAAGAGACCCAGTACTTC. It encodes CAINRGEGGQETQYF.